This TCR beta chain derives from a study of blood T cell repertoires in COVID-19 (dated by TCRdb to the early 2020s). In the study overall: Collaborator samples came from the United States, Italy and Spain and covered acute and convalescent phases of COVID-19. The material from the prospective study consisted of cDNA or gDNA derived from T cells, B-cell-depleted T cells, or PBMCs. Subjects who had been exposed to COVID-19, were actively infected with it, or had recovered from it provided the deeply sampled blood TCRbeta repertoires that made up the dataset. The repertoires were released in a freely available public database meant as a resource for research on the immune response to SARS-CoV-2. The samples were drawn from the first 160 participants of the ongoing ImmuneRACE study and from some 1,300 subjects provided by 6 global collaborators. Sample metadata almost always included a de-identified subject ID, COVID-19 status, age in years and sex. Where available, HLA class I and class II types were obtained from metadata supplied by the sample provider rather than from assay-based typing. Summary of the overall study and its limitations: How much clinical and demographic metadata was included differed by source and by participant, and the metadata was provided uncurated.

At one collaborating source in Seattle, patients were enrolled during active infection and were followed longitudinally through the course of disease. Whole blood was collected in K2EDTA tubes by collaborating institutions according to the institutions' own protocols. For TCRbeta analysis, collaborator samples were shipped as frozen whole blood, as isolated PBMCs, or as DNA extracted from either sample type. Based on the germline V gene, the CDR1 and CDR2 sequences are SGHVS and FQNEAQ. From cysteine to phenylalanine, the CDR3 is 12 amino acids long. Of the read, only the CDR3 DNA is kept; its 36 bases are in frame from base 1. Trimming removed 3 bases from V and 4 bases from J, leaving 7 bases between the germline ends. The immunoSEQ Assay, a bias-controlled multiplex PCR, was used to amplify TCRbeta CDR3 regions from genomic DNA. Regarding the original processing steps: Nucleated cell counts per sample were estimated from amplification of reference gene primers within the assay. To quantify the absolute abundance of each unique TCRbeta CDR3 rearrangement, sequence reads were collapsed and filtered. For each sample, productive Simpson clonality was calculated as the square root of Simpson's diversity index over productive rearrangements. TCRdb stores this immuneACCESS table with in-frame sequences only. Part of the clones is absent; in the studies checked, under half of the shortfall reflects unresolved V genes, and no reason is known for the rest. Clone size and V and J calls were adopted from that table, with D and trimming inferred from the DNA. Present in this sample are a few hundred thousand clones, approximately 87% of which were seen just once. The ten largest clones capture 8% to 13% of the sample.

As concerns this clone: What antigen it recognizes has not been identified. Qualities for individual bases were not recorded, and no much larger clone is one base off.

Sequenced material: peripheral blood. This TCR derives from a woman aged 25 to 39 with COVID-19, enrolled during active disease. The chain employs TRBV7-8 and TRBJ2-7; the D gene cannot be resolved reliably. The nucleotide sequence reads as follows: TGTGCCAGCAGCTTGACTGCTTACGAGCAGTACTTC. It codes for CASSLTAYEQYF.